The clone carrying this T cell receptor beta chain was observed many times. Its antigen is not identified. The CDR3 is made up of 14 amino acids. V shed 5 bases and J shed 2 bases, with 12 bases lying between them. Per germline, CDR1 SGHVS and CDR2 FNYEAQ. The data are from a study of CD8+CD57+ T cells in acquired aplastic anemia. Study results and caveats: Patients versus controls showed no significant CD8+ Simpson's diversity difference.

CD8+CD57+ cell expansion, shown by flow cytometry, had occurred in the patients selected for sequencing. Genomic DNA provided the template from which TCR beta VDJ and CDR3 profiles were obtained. TCRdb used MiXCR to reprocess the reads, holding one entry per CDR3 protein. Here the sample spans over 150,000 distinct CDR3 sequences, over 50% being singletons. The source is a human donor with aplastic anemia. The rearrangement joins TRBV7-6 to TRBJ1-1; D is unclear. The sequenced sample consisted of sorted CD4+, CD8+, or CD8+CD57+ T cells (not recorded which) from PBMCs. As DNA, the CDR3 is TGTGCCAGCAGCCTCCCAGAGGGCAACACTGAAGCTTTCTTT. This gives the protein CASSLPEGNTEAFF.